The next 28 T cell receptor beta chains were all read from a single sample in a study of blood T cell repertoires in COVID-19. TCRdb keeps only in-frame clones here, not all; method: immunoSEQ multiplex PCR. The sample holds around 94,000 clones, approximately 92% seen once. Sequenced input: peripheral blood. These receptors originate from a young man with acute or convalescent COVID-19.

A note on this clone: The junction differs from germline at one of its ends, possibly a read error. DNA of the CDR3: TGTGCCAGCAGCTGGGGCTGGGGGGGTTCTATCTTT. The encoded protein is CASSWGWGGSIF. V is TRBV25-1 and J is TRBJ1-1; perhaps TRBD1 as D (5 bases). CDR3 length: 12 amino acids. The germline V gene encodes CDR1 MGHDK and CDR2 SYGVNS.

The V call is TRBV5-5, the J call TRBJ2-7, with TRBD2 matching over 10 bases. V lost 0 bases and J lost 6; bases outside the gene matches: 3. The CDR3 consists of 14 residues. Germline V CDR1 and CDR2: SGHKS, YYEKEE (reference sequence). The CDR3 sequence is CASSLASGRSEQYF. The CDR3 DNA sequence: TGTGCCAGCAGCTTGGCTAGCGGGAGAAGCGAGCAGTACTTC.

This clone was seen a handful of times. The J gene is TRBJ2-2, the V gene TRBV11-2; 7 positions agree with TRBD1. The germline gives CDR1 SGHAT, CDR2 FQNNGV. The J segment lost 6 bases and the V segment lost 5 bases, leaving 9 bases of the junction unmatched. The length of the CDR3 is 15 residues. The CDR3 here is CASSGLQGVPGELFF. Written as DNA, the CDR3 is TGTGCCAGCAGCGGACTCCAGGGGGTGCCCGGGGAGCTGTTTTTT.

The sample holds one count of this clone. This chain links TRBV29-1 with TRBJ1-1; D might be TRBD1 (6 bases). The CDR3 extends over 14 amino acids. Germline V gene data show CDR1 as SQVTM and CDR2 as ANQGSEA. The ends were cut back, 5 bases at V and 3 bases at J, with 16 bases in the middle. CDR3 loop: CSVFGHRVYTEAFF. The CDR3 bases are TGCAGCGTTTTCGGACACAGGGTATACACTGAAGCTTTCTTT. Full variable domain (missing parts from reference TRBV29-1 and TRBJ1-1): SAVISQKPSRDICQRGTSLTIQCQVDSQVTMMFWYRQQPGQSLTLIATANQGSEATYESGFVIDKFPISRPNLTFSTLTVSNMSPEDSSIYLCSVFGHRVYTEAFFGQGTRLTVV.

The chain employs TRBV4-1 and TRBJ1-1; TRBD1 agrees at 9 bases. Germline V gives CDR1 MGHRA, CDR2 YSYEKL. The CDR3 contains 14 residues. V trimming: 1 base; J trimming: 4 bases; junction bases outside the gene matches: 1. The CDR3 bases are TGCGCCAGCAGCCAAGGGACAGGGGCCACTGAAGCTTTCTTT. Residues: CASSQGTGATEAFF.

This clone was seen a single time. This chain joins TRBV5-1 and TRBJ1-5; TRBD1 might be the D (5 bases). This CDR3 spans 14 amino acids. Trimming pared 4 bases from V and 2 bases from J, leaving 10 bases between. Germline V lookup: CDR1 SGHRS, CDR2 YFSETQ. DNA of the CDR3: TGCGCCAGCAGCCAAGGGGCTGGCAATCAGCCCCAGCATTTT. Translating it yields CASSQGAGNQPQHF.

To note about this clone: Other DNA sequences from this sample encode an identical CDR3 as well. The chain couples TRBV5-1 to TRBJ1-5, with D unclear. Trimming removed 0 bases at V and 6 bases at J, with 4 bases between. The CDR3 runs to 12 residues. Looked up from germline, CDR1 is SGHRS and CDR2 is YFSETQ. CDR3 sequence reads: CASSLDGQPQHF. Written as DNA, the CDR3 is TGCGCCAGCAGCTTGGACGGTCAGCCCCAGCATTTT.

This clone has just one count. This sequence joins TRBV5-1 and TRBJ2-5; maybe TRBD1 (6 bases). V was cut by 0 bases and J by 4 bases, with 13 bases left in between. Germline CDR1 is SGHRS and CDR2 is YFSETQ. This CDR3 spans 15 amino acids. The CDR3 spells CASSLGAGAGETQYF. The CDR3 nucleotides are TGCGCCAGCAGCTTGGGGGCAGGGGCGGGAGAGACCCAGTACTTC.

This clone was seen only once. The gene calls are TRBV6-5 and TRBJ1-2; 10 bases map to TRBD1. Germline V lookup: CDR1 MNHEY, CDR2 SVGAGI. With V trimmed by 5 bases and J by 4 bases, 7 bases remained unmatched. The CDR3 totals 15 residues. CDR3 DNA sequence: TGTGCCAGCAGTACCCGACAGGGGGCAAGCTATGGCTACACCTTC. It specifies CASSTRQGASYGYTF.

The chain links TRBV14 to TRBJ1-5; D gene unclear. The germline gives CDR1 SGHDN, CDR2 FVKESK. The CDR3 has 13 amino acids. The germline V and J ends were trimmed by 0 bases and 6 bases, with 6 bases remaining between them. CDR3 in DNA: TGTGCCAGCAGCCAAGATGTCGGTCAGCCCCAGCATTTT. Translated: CASSQDVGQPQHF.

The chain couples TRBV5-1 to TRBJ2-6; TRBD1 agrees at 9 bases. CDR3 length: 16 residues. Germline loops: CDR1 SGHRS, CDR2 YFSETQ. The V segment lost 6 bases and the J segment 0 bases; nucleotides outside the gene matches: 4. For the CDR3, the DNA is TGCGCCAGCAAGACAGGGGGTTTCTCTGGGGCCAACGTCCTGACTTTC. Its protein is CASKTGGFSGANVLTF.

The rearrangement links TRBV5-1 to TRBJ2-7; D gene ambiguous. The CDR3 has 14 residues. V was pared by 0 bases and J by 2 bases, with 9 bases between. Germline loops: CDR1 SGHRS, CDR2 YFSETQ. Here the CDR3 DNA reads TGCGCCAGCAGCTTGGCCCCCGGTCCCTACGAGCAGTACTTC. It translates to CASSLAPGPYEQYF.

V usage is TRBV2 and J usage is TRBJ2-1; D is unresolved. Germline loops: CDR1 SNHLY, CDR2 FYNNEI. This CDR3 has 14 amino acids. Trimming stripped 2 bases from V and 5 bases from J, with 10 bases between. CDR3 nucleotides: TGTGCCAGCAGTGAACCGTTTCTAGACAATGAGCAGTTCTTC. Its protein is CASSEPFLDNEQFF.

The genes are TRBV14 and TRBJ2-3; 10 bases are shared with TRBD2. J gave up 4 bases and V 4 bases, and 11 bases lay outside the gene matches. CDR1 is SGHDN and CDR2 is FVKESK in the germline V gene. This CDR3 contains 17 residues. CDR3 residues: CASSPSLASGSSDTQYF. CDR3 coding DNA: TGTGCCAGCAGCCCTAGTCTGGCTAGCGGGAGTTCAGATACGCAGTATTTT.

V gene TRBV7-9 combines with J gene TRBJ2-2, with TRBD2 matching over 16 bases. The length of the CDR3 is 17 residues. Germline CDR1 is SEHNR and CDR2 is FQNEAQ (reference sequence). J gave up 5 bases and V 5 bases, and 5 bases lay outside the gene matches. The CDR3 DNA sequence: TGTGCCAGCAGCCCGGGACTAGCGGGGGGGCAGACCGGGGAGCTGTTTTTT. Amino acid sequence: CASSPGLAGGQTGELFF.

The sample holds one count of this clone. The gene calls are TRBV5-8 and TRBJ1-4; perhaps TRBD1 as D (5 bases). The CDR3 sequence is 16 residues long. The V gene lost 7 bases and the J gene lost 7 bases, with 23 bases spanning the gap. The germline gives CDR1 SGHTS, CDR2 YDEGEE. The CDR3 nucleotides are TGTGCCAGCCGATTGGCGGCGGCAGGGTCGGGTGAAAAACTGTTTTTT. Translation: CASRLAAAGSGEKLFF.

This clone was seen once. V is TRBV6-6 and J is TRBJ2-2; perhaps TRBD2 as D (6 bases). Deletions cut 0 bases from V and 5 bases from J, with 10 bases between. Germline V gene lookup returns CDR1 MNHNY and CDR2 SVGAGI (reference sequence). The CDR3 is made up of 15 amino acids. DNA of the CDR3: TGTGCCAGCAGTTACTCCGGGGGTTTGACCGGGGAGCTGTTTTTT. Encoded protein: CASSYSGGLTGELFF.

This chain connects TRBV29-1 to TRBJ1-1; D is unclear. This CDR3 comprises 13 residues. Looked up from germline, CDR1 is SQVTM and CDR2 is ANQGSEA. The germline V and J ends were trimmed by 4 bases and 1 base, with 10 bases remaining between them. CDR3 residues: CSVGGGSNTEAFF. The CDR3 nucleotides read TGCAGCGTTGGAGGAGGATCGAACACTGAAGCTTTCTTT.

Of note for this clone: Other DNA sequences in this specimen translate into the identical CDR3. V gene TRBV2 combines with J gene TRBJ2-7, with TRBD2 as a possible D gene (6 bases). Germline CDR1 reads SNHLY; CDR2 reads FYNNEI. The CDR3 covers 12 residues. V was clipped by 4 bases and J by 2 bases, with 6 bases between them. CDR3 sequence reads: CASSGGAYEQYF. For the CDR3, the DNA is TGTGCCAGCAGTGGGGGGGCCTACGAGCAGTACTTC.

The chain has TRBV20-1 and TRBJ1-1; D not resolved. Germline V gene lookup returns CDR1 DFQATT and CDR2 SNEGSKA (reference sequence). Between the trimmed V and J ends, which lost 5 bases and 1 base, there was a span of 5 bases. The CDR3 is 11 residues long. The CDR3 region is CSAVRNTEAFF. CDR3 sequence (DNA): TGCAGTGCTGTGAGGAACACTGAAGCTTTCTTT.

CDR3 nucleotides: TGTGCCAGTAGCGGGGGGAACCTAAGCTCCTACGAGCAGTACTTC. Amino acids: CASSGGNLSSYEQYF. The chain has TRBV7-9 and TRBJ2-7; 10 nucleotides line up with TRBD2. The CDR3 is 15 residues long. The V segment lost 9 bases and the J segment 0 bases; nucleotides outside the gene matches: 8. Looked up from germline, CDR1 is SEHNR and CDR2 is FQNEAQ (reference sequence).

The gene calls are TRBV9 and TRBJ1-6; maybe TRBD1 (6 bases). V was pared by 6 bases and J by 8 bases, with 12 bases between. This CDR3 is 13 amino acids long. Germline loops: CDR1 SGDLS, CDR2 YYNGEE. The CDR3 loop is CASTRGRDSPLHF. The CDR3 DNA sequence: TGTGCCAGCACGAGGGGGAGGGATTCACCCCTCCACTTT.

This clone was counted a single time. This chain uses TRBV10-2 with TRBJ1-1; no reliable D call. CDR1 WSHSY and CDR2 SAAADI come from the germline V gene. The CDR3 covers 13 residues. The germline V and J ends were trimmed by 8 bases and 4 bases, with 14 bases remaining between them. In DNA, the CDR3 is TGCGCCAGCCTCTTAGCTCGGGGCACTGAAGCTTTCTTT. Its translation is CASLLARGTEAFF.

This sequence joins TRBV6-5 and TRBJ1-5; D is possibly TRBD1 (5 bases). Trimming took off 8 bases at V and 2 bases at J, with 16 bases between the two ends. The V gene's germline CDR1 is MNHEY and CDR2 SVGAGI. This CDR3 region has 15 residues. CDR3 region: CASLDGALGNQPQHF. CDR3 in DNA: TGTGCCAGCCTGGATGGGGCATTGGGCAATCAGCCCCAGCATTTT.

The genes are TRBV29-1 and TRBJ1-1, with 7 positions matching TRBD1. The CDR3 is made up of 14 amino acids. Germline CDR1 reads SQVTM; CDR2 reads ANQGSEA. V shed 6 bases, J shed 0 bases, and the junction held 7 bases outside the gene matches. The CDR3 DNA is TGCAGCGTCGGAACAGGGGCCATGAACACTGAAGCTTTCTTT. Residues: CSVGTGAMNTEAFF.

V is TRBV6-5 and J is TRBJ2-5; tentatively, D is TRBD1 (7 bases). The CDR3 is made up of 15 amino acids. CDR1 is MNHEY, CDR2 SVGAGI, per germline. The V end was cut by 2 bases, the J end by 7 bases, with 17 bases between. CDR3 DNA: TGTGCCAGCAGTTACGGGCAGGGGGGTGGTCGGACCCAGTACTTC. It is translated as CASSYGQGGGRTQYF.

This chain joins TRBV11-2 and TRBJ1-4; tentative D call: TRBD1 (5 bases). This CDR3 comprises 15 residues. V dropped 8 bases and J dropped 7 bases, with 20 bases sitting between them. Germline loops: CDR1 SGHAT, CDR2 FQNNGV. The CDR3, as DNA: TGTGCCAGCCGCCGGATGGGGGGACTAAGTGAAAAACTGTTTTTT. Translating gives CASRRMGGLSEKLFF.

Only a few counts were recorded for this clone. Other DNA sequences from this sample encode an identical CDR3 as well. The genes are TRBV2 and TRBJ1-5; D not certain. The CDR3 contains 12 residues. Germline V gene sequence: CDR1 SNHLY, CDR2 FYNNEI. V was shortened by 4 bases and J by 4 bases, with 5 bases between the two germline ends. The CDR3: CASSGRNQPQHF. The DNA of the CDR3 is TGTGCCAGCAGTGGTCGGAATCAGCCCCAGCATTTT.